The rows below give T cell receptor beta chains drawn from one sample of a study of response to subunit inactivated influenza vaccine. MiXCR, run by TCRdb on the RT-PCR reads, gives a single entry per CDR3 protein. The sample shows around 760,000 distinct CDR3 sequences, approximately 15% of them seen only once. This specimen was PBMCs from blood, taken 14 to 15 days before vaccination. The receptors originated from a man between 45 and 60 years old who received an inactivated influenza vaccine. Both conserved end residues are part of each CDR3. The D gene is left open where the match is weak. The listing skips clone size in some rows; elsewhere it reads once, few, many or a size class.

>TRBJ2-7|.|TRBD2|TRBV7-2
TGTGCCAGCAGCTCTAGTAGCGGGGGGGCATACTACGAGCAGTACTTC
CASSSSSGGAYYEQYF
>TRBJ2-2|.|.|TRBV7-2
TGTGCCAGCAGCTTAACACAGGGGAACACCGGGGAGCTGTTTTTT
CASSLTQGNTGELFF
>TRBJ2-1|.|.|TRBV4-3
TGCGCCAGCAGCCAAGATCGACGGCCCCCCGGGGAGCAGTTCTTC
CASSQDRRPPGEQFF
>TRBJ2-7|few|.|TRBV5-1
TGCGCCAGCAGCTTGGGCGGCAAGGGGGACGAGCAGTACTTC
CASSLGGKGDEQYF
>TRBJ2-3|.|TRBD2|TRBV7-2
TGTGCCAGCAGCTTAACTTCGACTAGCGGGGGCGCAGATACGCAGTATTTT
CASSLTSTSGGADTQYF
>TRBJ2-5|few|.|TRBV20-1
TGCAGTGCTTACTTAGCGACGGAAGAGACCCAGTACTTC
CSAYLATEETQYF
>TRBJ2-5|few|.|TRBV5-6
TGTGCCAGCAGCTTGGCGGGCGGGATTGAGACCCAGTACTTC
CASSLAGGIETQYF
>TRBJ2-3|few|.|TRBV15
TGTGCCACCAGCAGAAGACGAACAGATACGCAGTATTTT
CATSRRRTDTQYF
>TRBJ2-5|few|TRBD2|TRBV10-1
TGCGCCAGCAGTCCCCGACTAGCGGGGGGCCGGGAGACCCAGTACTTC
CASSPRLAGGRETQYF
>TRBJ1-1|.|.|TRBV6-5
TGTGCCAGCAGTTACTCGAAGGGGACTGAAGCTTTCTTT
CASSYSKGTEAFF
>TRBJ2-2|few|TRBD1|TRBV5-1
TGCGCCAGCAGCCCCCGAGCGACAGGGAGCACCGGGGAGCTGTTTTTT
CASSPRATGSTGELFF
>TRBJ2-1|.|.|TRBV5-1
TGCGCCAGCAGGGGGGGGCAGGTTTACAATGAGCAGTTCTTC
CASRGGQVYNEQFF
>TRBJ1-2|many|.|TRBV12-3/TRBV12-4
TGTGCCAGCAGTTCCCGTCGGGGGGGGGCGAAAGGCTACACCTTC
CASSSRRGGAKGYTF
>TRBJ1-2|few|TRBD1|TRBV7-9
TGTGCCAGCAGCCGTCCGGGACAGGCCACCTATGGCTACACCTTC
CASSRPGQATYGYTF
>TRBJ2-7|.|.|TRBV20-1
TGCAGTGCTAGCGACGTCTACGAGGCCTACGAGCAGTACTTC
CSASDVYEAYEQYF
>TRBJ2-7|few|TRBD1|TRBV6-2/TRBV6-3
TGTGCCAGCGGGGACAGGGGGCGATCCCTCTACGAGCAGTACTTC
CASGDRGRSLYEQYF
>TRBJ2-5|.|.|TRBV29-1
TGCAGCGTTGCCCGGAGGGGGTATGAGGAGACCCAGTACTTC
CSVARRGYEETQYF
>TRBJ2-3|few|TRBD1|TRBV6-5
TGTGCCAGCAGTTACTGGACAGGGGTGGCAGATACGCAGTATTTT
CASSYWTGVADTQYF
>TRBJ2-4|many|TRBD1|TRBV12-3/TRBV12-4
TGTGCCAGCAGATCGGGGACAGTAGGAAACATTCAGTACTTC
CASRSGTVGNIQYF
>TRBJ1-6|.|.|TRBV7-2
TGTGCCAGCAGTGTCCTTACTCTTTCACCCCTCCACTTT
CASSVLTLSPLHF
>TRBJ2-1|many|.|TRBV2
TGTGCCAGCAGTGACAATTCCAATGAGCAGTTCTTC
CASSDNSNEQFF
>TRBJ2-7|few|TRBD2|TRBV3-1
TGTGCCAGCAGCCCCCGCGCAGCGGGGGGGCCCTACGAGCAGTACTTC
CASSPRAAGGPYEQYF
>TRBJ1-5|many|.|TRBV9
TGTGCCAGCAGCGCTGAGGGGCTACAGGGCCAGCCCCAGCATTTT
CASSAEGLQGQPQHF
>TRBJ2-7|.|.|TRBV20-1
TGCAGTGCTAGAGATAGGGCAGGGGCGCTCTACGAGCAGTACTTC
CSARDRAGALYEQYF
>TRBJ2-7|few|.|TRBV6-9
TGTGCCAGCAGTTCAGGGAAGAAGGTCTACGAGCAGTACTTC
CASSSGKKVYEQYF
>TRBJ2-1|few|TRBD1|TRBV11-2
TGTGCCAGCAGCCCGACAGGGGTAAGAAGCAATGAGCAGTTCTTC
CASSPTGVRSNEQFF
>TRBJ2-3|.|TRBD2|TRBV6-5
TGTGCCAGCAGAAGCCCGGCCGCGGGAGTGGGGGCAGATACGCAGTATTTT
CASRSPAAGVGADTQYF
>TRBJ2-5|many|TRBD2|TRBV7-9
TGTGCCAGCAGCTTAGAGGCGGGGGGGCCGGAGACCCAGTACTTC
CASSLEAGGPETQYF
>TRBJ2-1|.|TRBD2|TRBV4-2
TGTGCCAGCAGCCAGCTAGCGGGGGGTCAAAATGAGCAGTTCTTC
CASSQLAGGQNEQFF
>TRBJ2-1|.|TRBD2|TRBV18
TGTGCCAGCTCACCACCGAAGCGGGAGGGCTACAATGAGCAGTTCTTC
CASSPPKREGYNEQFF
>TRBJ2-3|few|.|TRBV5-6
TGTGCCAGCAGCCCGGACTTAGCCACAGATACGCAGTATTTT
CASSPDLATDTQYF
>TRBJ2-5|few|.|TRBV5-1
TGCGCCAGCCGTCCGAGGGCAGATCAAGAGACCCAGTACTTC
CASRPRADQETQYF
>TRBJ2-1|.|.|TRBV6-1
TGTGCCAGCAGTCCGGTCGGGGGTCTTGGGCAGTTCTTC
CASSPVGGLGQFF
>TRBJ2-7|.|.|TRBV10-2
TGCGCCAGCAGAACACTCCCGACCGGGGTGAGCTCCTACGAGCAGTACTTC
CASRTLPTGVSSYEQYF
>TRBJ2-1|.|TRBD2|TRBV30
TGTGCCTGGAGTGGGACTAGCTTCTACAATGAGCAGTTCTTC
CAWSGTSFYNEQFF
>TRBJ2-5|.|.|TRBV30
TGTGCCTGGAGCCTGGGGATCCAAGAGACCCAGTACTTC
CAWSLGIQETQYF
>TRBJ1-1|few|TRBD1|TRBV7-2
TGTGCCAGCAGTTTCAGGGGGTTTGGGAACACTGAAGCTTTCTTT
CASSFRGFGNTEAFF
>TRBJ2-4|few|TRBD2|TRBV6-6
TGTGCCAGCATTCTAGCGGGAGGAGGGATTCAGTACTTC
CASILAGGGIQYF
>TRBJ2-1|many|TRBD2|TRBV7-3
TGTGCCAGCAGCTTGCGTAGCGGGAGGGGGCGGTTGGATGAGCAGTTCTTC
CASSLRSGRGRLDEQFF
>TRBJ2-1|few|TRBD2|TRBV24-1
TGTGCCACCAGTGACCCTGGGGCCCGTGGGGGGGGTGAGCAGTTCTTC
CATSDPGARGGGEQFF